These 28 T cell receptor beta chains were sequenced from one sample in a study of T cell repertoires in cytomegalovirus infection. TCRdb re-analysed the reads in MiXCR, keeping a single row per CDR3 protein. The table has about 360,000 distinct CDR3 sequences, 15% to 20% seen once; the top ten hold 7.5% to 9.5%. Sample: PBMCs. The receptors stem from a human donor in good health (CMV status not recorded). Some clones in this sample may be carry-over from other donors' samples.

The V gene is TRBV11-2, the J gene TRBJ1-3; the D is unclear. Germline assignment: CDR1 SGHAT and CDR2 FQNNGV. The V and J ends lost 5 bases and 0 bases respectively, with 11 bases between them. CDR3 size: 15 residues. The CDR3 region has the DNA TGTGCCAGCAGCCGCCTCAAGGGCTCTGGAAACACCATATATTTT. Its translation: CASSRLKGSGNTIYF.

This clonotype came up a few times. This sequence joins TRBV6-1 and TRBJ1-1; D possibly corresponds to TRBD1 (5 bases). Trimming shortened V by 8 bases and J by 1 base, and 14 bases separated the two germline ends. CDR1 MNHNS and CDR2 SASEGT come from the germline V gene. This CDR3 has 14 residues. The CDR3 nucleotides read TGTGCCAGCCGTTCCCCAGGGACGAACACTGAAGCTTTCTTT. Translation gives CASRSPGTNTEAFF.

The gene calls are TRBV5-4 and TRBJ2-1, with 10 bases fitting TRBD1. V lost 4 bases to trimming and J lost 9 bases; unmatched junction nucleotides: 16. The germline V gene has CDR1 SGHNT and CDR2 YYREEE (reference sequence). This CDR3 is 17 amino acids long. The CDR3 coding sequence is TGTGCCAGCAGCATTGGAGAAAGGGACAGGGGTAGGGGTGAGCAGTTCTTC. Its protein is CASSIGERDRGRGEQFF.

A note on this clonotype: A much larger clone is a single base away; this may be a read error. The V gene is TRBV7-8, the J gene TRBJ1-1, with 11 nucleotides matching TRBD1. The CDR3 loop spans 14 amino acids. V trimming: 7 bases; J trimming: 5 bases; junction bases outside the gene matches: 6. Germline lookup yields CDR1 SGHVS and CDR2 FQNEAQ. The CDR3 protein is CASIRDRGSTEAFF. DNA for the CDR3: TGTGCCAGCATCCGGGACAGGGGGTCGACTGAAGCTTTCTTT.

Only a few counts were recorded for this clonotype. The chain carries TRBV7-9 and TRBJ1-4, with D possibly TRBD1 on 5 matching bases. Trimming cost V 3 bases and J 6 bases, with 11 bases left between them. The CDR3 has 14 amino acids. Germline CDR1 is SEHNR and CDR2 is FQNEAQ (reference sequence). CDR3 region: CASSFRGEDEKLFF. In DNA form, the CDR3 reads TGTGCCAGCAGCTTCCGGGGGGAGGATGAAAAACTGTTTTTT.

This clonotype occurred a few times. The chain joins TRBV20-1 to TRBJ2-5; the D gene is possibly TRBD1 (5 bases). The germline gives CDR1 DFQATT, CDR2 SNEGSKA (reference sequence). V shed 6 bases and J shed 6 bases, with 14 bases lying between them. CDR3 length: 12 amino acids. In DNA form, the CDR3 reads TGCAGTGCAGGGGCGCTTCCCAAGACCCAGTACTTC. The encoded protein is CSAGALPKTQYF.

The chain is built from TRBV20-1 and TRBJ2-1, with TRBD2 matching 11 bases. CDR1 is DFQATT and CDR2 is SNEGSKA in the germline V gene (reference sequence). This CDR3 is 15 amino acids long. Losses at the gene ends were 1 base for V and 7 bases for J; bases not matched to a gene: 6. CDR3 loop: CSARGGSGGGNEQFF. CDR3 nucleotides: TGCAGTGCTAGAGGGGGTAGCGGGGGGGGGAATGAGCAGTTCTTC.

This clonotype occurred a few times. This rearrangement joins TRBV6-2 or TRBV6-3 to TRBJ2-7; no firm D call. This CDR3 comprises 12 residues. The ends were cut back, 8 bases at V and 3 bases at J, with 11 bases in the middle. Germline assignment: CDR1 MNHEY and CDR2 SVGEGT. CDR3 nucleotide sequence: TGTGCCAGCGGAAAGATTTTCTACGAGCAGTACTTC. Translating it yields CASGKIFYEQYF.

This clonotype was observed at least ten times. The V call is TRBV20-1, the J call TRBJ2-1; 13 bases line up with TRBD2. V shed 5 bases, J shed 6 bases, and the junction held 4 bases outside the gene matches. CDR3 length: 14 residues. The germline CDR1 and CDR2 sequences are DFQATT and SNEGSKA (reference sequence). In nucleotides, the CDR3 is TGCAGTGCTCCCGGACTAGCGGGAGTCAATGAGCAGTTCTTC. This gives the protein CSAPGLAGVNEQFF.

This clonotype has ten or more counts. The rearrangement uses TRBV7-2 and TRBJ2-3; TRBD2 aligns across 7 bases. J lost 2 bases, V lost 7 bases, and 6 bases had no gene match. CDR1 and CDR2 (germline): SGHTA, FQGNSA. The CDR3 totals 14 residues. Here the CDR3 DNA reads TGTGCCAGCAAACCTAGCGGAAACACAGATACGCAGTATTTT. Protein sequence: CASKPSGNTDTQYF.

The chain's CDR3 is CASSPRQPKETQYF. DNA of the CDR3: TGTGCCAGCAGCCCCCGGCAGCCTAAAGAGACCCAGTACTTC. This chain joins TRBV7-6 and TRBJ2-5; D unresolved. Trimming left V 5 bases short and J 3 bases short, with 13 bases between. CDR1 is SGHVS and CDR2 is FNYEAQ in the germline V gene. The CDR3 has 14 amino acids.

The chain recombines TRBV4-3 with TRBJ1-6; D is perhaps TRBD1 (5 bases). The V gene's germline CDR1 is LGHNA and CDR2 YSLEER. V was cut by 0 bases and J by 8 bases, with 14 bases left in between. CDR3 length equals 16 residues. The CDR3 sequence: CASSQEEGRGDSPLHF. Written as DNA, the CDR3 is TGCGCCAGCAGCCAAGAGGAGGGGAGGGGAGATTCACCCCTCCACTTT.

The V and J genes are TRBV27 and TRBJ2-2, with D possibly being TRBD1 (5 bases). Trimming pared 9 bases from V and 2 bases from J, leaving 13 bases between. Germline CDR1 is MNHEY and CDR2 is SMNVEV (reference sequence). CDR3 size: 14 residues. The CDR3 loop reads CASAIQGNTGELFF. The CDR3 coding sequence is TGTGCCAGTGCAATTCAGGGAAACACCGGGGAGCTGTTTTTT.

In DNA form, the CDR3 reads TGTGCCAGCAGTTTATATTCCAGACGGGCTAACTATGGCTACACCTTC. Protein: CASSLYSRRANYGYTF. The chain links TRBV28 to TRBJ1-2, with D uncertain. This CDR3 is 16 amino acids long. Trimming removed 1 base from V and 0 bases from J, with 12 bases in between. Per the germline V gene, CDR1 is MDHEN and CDR2 is SYDVKM.

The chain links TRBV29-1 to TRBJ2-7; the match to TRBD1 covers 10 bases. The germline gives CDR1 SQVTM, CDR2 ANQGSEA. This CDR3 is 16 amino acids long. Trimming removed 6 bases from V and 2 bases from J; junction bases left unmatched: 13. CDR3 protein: CSVEARRTGGAYEQYF. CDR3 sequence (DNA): TGCAGCGTCGAGGCTCGTCGGACAGGGGGAGCCTACGAGCAGTACTTC.

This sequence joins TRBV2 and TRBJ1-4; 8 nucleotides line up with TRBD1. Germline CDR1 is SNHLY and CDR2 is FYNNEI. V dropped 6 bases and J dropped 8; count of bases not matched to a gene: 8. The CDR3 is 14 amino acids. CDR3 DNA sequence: TGTGCCAGCAGGGACACACAGGGGGGAGAAAAACTGTTTTTT. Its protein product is CASRDTQGGEKLFF.

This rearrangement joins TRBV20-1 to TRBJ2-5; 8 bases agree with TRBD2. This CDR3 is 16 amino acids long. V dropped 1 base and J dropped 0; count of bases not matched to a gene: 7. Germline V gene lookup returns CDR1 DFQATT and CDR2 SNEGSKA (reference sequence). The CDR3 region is CSARASTAGDQETQYF. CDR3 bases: TGCAGTGCTAGAGCTTCGACAGCGGGAGACCAAGAGACCCAGTACTTC.

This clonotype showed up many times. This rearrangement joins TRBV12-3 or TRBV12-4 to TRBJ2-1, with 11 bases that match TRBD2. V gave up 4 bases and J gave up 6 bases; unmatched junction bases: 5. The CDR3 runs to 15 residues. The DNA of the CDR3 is TGTGCCAGCAGTTCTACTAGCGGGGGTATCAATGAGCAGTTCTTC. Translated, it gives CASSSTSGGINEQFF.

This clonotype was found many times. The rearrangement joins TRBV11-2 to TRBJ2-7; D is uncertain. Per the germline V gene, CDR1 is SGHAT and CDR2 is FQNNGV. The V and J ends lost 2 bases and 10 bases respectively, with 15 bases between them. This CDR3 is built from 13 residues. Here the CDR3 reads CASSLRVLEKQYF. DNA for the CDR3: TGTGCCAGCAGCTTAAGGGTCCTAGAAAAACAGTACTTC.

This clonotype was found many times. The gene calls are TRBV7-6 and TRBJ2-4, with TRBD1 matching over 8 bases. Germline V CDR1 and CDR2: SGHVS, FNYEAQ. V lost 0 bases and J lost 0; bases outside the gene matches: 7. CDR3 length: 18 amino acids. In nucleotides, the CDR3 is TGTGCCAGCAGCTTAGCCGGGACAGGCTCTCTAGCCAAAAACATTCAGTACTTC. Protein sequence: CASSLAGTGSLAKNIQYF.

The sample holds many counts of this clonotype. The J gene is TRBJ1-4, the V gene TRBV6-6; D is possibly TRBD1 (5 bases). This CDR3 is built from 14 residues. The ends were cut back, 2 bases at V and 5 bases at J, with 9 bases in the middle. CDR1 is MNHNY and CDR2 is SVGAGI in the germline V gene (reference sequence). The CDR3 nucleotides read TGTGCCAGCAGTTACGGGGGTCGAAATGAAAAACTGTTTTTT. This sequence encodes CASSYGGRNEKLFF.

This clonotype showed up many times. In DNA form, the CDR3 reads TGTGCCAGCACCGTCGCGCGGTACACCGGGGAGCTGTTTTTT. Protein product: CASTVARYTGELFF. This chain links TRBV7-2 with TRBJ2-2; D unresolved. V lost 7 bases and J 3 bases, leaving 12 bases between the germline ends. The CDR3 length is 14 residues. Germline V gene lookup returns CDR1 SGHTA and CDR2 FQGNSA. The full variable domain, its missing parts supplied by reference TRBV7-2 and TRBJ2-2, is GAGVSQSPSNKVTEKGKDVELRCDPISGHTALYWYRQSLGQGLEFLIYFQGNSAPDKSGLPSDRFSAERTGGSVSTLTIQRTQQEDSAVYLCASTVARYTGELFFGEGSRLTVL.

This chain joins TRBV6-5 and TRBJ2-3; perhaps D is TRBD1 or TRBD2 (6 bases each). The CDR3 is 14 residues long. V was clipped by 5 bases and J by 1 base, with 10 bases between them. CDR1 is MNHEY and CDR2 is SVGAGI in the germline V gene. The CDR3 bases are TGTGCCAGCAGTATACGGGGGCGCACAGATACGCAGTATTTT. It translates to CASSIRGRTDTQYF.

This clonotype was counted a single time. The CDR3 DNA reads as TGCGCCAGCAGACCAACTTATGGGCCGAGCAATCAGCCCCAGCATTTT. Protein product: CASRPTYGPSNQPQHF. The chain is built from TRBV4-1 and TRBJ1-5, with D uncertain. Trimming shortened V by 6 bases and J by 1 base, and 16 bases separated the two germline ends. This CDR3 region has 16 residues. The V gene's germline CDR1 is MGHRA and CDR2 YSYEKL.

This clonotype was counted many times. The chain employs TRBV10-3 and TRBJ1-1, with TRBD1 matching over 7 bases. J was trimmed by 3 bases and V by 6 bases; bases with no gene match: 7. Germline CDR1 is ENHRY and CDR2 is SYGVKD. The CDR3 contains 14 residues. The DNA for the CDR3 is TGTGCCATCAGAGACAGGGAAGTGGACACTGAAGCTTTCTTT. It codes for CAIRDREVDTEAFF.

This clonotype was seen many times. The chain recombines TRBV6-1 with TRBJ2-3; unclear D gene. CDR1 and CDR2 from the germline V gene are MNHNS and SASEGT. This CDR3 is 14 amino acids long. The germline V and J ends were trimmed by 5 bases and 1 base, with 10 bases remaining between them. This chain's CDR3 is CASSPPMGTDTQYF. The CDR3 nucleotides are TGTGCCAGCAGTCCCCCAATGGGCACAGATACGCAGTATTTT.

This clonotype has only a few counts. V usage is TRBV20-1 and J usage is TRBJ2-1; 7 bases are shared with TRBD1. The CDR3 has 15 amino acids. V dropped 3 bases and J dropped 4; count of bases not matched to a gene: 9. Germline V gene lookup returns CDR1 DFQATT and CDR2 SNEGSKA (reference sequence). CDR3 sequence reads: CSASVPDRVYNEQFF. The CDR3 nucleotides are TGCAGTGCTAGTGTTCCCGACAGGGTTTACAATGAGCAGTTCTTC.

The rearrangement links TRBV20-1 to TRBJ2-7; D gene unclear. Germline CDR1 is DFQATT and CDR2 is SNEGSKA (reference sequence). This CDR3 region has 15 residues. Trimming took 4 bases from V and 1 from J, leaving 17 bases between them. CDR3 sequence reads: CSAIRVAPRSYEQYF. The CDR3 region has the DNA TGCAGTGCTATCCGTGTAGCCCCGCGGTCCTACGAGCAGTACTTC.